The 3 T cell receptor beta chains below were found in one sample sequenced in a study of T cells in Graves' hyperthyroidism and ophthalmopathy. Researchers amplified the TCR beta CDR3 regions from RNA transcripts. HTBI primers were used for first-round RT-PCR of the TCR CDR3. TCRdb re-called the multiplex PCR reads through MiXCR, storing one row per CDR3 protein. The table has around 580,000 distinct CDR3 sequences, about a sixth seen once. Sequencing was carried out using blood. Every receptor here comes from a young woman with Graves' hyperthyroidism.

This clonotype was seen at least ten times. The J gene is TRBJ2-5, the V gene TRBV12-3 or TRBV12-4; possibly TRBD1 for D (6 bases). Trimming pared 3 bases from V and 7 bases from J, leaving 21 bases between. The CDR3 covers 16 residues. The CDR3: CASSFFGAGDWVTQYF. As DNA, the CDR3 is TGTGCCAGCAGTTTTTTTGGGGCAGGGGATTGGGTGACCCAGTACTTC.

This chain joins TRBV18 and TRBJ2-2; D is uncertain. This CDR3 spans 14 amino acids. V lost 0 bases and J 6 bases, leaving 8 bases between the germline ends. Per germline, CDR1 KGHSH and CDR2 LQKENI. The CDR3 DNA reads as TGTGCCAGCTCACCACCCCGTTCTCCCGGGGAGCTGTTTTTT. Translation gives CASSPPRSPGELFF.

This clonotype was found once. A much larger clone differs by one base, so this may be a read error. The V and J genes are TRBV19 and TRBJ2-1; D perhaps matches TRBD2 (7 bases). Germline V gives CDR1 LNHDA, CDR2 SQIVND (reference sequence). This CDR3 region has 16 residues. The CDR3 region has the DNA TGTACCAGTAGTATGGTGGGGGGGCTAACCTACAATGAGCAGTTCTTC. Its protein product is CTSSMVGGLTYNEQFF.